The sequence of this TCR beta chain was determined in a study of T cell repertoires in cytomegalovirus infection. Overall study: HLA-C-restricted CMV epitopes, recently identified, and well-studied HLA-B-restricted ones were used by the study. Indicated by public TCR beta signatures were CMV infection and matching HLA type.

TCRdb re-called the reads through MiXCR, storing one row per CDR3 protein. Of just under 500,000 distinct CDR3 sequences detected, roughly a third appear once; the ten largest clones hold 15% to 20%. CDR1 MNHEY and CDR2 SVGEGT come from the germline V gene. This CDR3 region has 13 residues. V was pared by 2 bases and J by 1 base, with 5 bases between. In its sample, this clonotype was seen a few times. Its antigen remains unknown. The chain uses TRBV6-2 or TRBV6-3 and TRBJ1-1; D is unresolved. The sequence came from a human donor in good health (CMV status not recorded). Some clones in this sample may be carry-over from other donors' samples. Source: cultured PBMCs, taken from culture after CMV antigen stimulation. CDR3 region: CASSYQRNTEAFF. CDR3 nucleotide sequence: TGTGCCAGCAGTTACCAGAGGAACACTGAAGCTTTCTTT.